This T cell receptor (beta chain) was retrieved from a study of T cell responses to AZD1222 COVID-19 vaccine. Study-wide findings and caveats: Just a handful of people given AZD1222 tested seropositive at baseline.

Turning to this clone: What it binds is unknown.

Generated by immunoSEQ multiplex PCR, the TCRdb table keeps only in-frame clones and is missing some. The sample includes 110,000 to 150,000 clones, 93% of them seen just once. The CDR3 is 16 amino acids. V shed 3 bases and J shed 0 bases, with 14 bases lying between them. Germline V gene lookup returns CDR1 MNHEY and CDR2 SMNVEV (reference sequence). This material consisted of peripheral blood, taken after recovery from COVID-19. The sequence derives from an adult who had recovered from COVID-19. J is TRBJ1-1 and V is TRBV27, with a weak D call TRBD1 (5 bases). DNA for the CDR3: TGTGCCAGCAGTTTTTCGACAGTCACATTGAACACTGAAGCTTTCTTT. It yields the protein CASSFSTVTLNTEAFF.